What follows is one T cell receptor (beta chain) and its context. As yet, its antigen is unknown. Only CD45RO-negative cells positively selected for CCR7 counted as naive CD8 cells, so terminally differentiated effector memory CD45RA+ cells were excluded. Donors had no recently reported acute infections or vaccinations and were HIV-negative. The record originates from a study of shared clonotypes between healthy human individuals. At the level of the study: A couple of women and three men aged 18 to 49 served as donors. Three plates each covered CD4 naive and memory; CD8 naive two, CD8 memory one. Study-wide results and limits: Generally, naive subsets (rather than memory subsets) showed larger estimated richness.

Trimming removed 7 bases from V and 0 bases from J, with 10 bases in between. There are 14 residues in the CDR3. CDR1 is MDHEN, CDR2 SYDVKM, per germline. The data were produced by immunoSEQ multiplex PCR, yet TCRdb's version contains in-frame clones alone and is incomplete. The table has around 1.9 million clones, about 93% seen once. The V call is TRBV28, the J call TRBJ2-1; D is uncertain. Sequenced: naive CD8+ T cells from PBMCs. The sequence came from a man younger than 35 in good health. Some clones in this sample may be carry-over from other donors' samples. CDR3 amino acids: CASMGRSSYNEQFF. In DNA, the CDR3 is TGTGCCAGCATGGGCAGAAGCTCCTACAATGAGCAGTTCTTC.